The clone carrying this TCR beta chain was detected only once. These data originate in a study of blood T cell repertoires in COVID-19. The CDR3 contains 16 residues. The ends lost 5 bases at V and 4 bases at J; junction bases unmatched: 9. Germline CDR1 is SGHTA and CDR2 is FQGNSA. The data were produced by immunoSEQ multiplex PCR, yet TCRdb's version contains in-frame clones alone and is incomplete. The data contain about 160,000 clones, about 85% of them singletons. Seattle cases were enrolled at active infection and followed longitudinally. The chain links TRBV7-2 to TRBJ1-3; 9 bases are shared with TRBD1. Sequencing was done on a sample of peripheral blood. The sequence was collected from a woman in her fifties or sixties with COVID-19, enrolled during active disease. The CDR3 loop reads CASSALQGASGNTIYF. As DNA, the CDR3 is TGTGCCAGCAGCGCACTACAGGGGGCATCGGGAAACACCATATATTTT. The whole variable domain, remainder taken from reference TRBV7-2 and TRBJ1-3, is GAGVSQSPSNKVTEKGKDVELRCDPISGHTALYWYRQSLGQGLEFLIYFQGNSAPDKSGLPSDRFSAERTGGSVSTLTIQRTQQEDSAVYLCASSALQGASGNTIYFGEGSWLTVV.